This T cell receptor (beta chain) was recovered during a study of blood T cell repertoires in COVID-19. The CDR3 consists of 16 residues. Germline V gene data show CDR1 as SGHVS and CDR2 as FNYEAQ. V lost 5 bases and J lost 5; bases outside the gene matches: 7. Cohort 3 recovery required two negative PCRs, clearance, or symptom resolution. This clone was recorded only once. As originally analysed: Estimation of nucleated cell counts was performed using reference gene primer amplification. Generated by immunoSEQ multiplex PCR, the TCRdb table keeps only in-frame clones and is missing some. That table furnishes V, J and clone size, whereas the DNA furnished D and trimming. The table records about 280,000 clones, 85% of them present only once.

The receptor comes from a woman aged 50 to 60 who had recovered from COVID-19. The source material was PBMCs or T cells enriched from blood (not recorded which). The V and J genes are TRBV7-6 and TRBJ2-5; 14 nucleotides agree with TRBD2. DNA of the CDR3: TGTGCCAGCAGCCCCGGGACTAGCGGGGGCGGGGAGACCCAGTACTTC. Translation: CASSPGTSGGGETQYF.